This T cell receptor (beta chain) was recorded in a study of blood T cell repertoires in COVID-19. For the study at large: The United States, Italy and Spain supplied acute and convalescent COVID-19 samples. Nucleic acid was either cDNA or gDNA, and it came from T cells, B-cell-depleted T cells, or PBMCs.

CDR3 length: 13 amino acids. The V gene's germline CDR1 is SGHAT and CDR2 FQNNGV. The ends were cut back, 1 base at V and 7 bases at J, with 7 bases in the middle. The authors' processing: Reference gene primer amplification gave estimated nucleated cell counts. Sequenced by immunoSEQ multiplex PCR; TCRdb stores in-frame clones only, minus some. For V, J and clone size, that table is used; D and trimming come from the DNA. The sample comprises some 35,000 clones, over 80% of which are singletons, and 14% to 15% rests with the top ten. The sequence came from a man aged 60 to 75 with active COVID-19. Sequenced input: peripheral blood. J is TRBJ1-4 and V is TRBV11-2, with a tentative D call TRBD1 (6 bases). DNA for the CDR3: TGTGCCAGCAGCTTAGTGGACAGTGAAAAACTGTTTTTT. Translation: CASSLVDSEKLFF.